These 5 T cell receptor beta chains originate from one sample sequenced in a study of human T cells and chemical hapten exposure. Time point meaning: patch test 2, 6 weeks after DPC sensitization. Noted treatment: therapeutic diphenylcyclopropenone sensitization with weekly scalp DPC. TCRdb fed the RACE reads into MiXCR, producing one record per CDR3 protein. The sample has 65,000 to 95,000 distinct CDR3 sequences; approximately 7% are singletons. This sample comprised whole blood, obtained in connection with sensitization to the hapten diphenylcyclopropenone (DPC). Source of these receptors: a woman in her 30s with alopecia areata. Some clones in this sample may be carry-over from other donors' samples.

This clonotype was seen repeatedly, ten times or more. This chain's CDR3 is CASGPAGTSGAKTQYF. Written as DNA, the CDR3 is TGTGCTAGTGGGCCCGCCGGGACTAGCGGGGCAAAGACCCAGTACTTC. The V and J genes are TRBV12-5 and TRBJ2-5; 13 nucleotides line up with TRBD2. In germline, CDR1 is LGHNT, CDR2 FRNRAP. Trimming at V came to 6 bases and at J to 6 bases, leaving 10 bases not matched to a gene. This CDR3 region has 16 residues.

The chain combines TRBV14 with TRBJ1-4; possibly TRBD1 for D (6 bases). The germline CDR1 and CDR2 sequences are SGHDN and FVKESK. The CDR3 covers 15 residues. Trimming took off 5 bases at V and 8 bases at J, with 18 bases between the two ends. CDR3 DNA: TGTGCCAGCAGCGGGGGCCTAAACATCGCCGAAAAACTGTTTTTT. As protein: CASSGGLNIAEKLFF.

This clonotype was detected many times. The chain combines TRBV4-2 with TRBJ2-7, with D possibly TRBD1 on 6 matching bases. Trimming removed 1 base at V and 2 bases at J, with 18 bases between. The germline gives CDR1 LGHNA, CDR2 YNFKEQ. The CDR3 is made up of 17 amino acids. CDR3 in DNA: TGTGCCAGCAGCCAAGGAGCCAGGGGAGTACGAACCTACGAGCAGTACTTC. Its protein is CASSQGARGVRTYEQYF.

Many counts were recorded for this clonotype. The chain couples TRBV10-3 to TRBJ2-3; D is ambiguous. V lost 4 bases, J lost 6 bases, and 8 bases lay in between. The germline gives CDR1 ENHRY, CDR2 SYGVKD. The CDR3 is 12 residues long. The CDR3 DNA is TGTGCCATCAGTGTGGGTGAGGATACGCAGTATTTT. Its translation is CAISVGEDTQYF.

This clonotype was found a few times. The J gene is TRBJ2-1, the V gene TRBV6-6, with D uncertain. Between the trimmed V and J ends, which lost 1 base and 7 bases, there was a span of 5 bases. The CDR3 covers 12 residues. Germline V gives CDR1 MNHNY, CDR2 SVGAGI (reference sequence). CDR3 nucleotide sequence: TGTGCCAGCAGTTACTGGGGAAATGAGCAGTTCTTC. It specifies CASSYWGNEQFF.